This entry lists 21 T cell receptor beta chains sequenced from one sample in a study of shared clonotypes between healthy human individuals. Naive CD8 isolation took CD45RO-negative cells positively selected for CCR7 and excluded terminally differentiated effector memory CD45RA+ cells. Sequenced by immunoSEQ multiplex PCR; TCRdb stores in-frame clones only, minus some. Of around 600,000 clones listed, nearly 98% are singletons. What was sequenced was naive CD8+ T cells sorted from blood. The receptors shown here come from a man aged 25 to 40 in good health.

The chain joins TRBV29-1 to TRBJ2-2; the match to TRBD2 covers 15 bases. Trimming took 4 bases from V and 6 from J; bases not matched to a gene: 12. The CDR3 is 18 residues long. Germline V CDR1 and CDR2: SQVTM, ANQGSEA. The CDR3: CSVVGAPGLAGGSGELFF. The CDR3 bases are TGCAGCGTTGTAGGGGCGCCGGGACTAGCGGGAGGATCCGGGGAGCTGTTTTTT.

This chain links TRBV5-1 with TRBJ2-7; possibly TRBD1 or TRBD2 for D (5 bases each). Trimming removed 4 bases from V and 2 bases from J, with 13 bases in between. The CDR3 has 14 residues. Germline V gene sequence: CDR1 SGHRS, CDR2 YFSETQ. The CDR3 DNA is TGCGCCAGCAGCGTGGGGACCGCTACCTACGAGCAGTACTTC. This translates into CASSVGTATYEQYF.

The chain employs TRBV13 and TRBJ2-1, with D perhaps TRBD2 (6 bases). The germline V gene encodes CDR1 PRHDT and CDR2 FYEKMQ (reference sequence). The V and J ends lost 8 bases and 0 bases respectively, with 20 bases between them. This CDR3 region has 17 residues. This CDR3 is CASHGSGSLSSYNEQFF. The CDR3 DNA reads TGTGCCAGCCATGGGAGCGGGTCCCTGAGCTCCTACAATGAGCAGTTCTTC.

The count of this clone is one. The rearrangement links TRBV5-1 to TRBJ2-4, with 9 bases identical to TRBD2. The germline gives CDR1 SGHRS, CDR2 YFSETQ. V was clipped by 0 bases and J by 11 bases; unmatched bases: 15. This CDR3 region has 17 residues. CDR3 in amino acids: CASSLGSGSTLPAFQYF. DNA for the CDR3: TGCGCCAGCAGCTTGGGTAGCGGGAGCACTCTTCCCGCCTTTCAGTACTTC.

CDR3 DNA: TGTGCCAGCAGACACGGAGGTCAGTCAGTCGGCGAGCAGTACTTC. It encodes CASRHGGQSVGEQYF. The chain employs TRBV7-9 and TRBJ2-7; possibly TRBD2 for D (5 bases). Per germline, CDR1 SEHNR and CDR2 FQNEAQ (reference sequence). The CDR3 spans 15 residues. Trimming removed 6 bases from V and 6 bases from J, with 21 bases in between.

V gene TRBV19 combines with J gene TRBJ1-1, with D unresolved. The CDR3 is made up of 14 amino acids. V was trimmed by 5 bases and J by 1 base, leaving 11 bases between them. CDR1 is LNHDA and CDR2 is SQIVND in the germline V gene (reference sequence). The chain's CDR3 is CASSREGGNTEAFF. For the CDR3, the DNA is TGTGCCAGTAGTCGCGAGGGAGGGAACACTGAAGCTTTCTTT.

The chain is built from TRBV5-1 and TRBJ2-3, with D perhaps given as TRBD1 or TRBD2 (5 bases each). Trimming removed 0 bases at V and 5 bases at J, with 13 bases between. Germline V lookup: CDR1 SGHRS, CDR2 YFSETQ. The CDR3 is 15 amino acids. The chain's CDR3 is CASSLVLRGQDTQYF. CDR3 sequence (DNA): TGCGCCAGCAGCTTGGTGTTGAGGGGCCAAGATACGCAGTATTTT.

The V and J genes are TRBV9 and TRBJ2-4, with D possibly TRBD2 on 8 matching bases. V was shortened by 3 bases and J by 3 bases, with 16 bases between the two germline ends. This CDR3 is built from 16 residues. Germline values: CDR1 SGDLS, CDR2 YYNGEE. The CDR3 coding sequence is TGTGCCAGCAGCGATTATAGCGGGACAGACAAAAACATTCAGTACTTC. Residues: CASSDYSGTDKNIQYF.

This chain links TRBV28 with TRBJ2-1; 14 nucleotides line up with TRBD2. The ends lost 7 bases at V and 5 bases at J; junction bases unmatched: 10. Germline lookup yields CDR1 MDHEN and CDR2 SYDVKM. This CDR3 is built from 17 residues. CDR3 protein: CASKGTSGSLKDNEQFF. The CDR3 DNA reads TGTGCCAGCAAAGGGACTAGCGGGAGTTTAAAGGACAATGAGCAGTTCTTC.

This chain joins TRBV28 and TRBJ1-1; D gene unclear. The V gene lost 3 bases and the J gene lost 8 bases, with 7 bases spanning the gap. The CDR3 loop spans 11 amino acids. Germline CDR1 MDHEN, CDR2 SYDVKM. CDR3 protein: CASSFGQEAFF. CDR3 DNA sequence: TGTGCCAGCAGTTTCGGGCAGGAAGCTTTCTTT. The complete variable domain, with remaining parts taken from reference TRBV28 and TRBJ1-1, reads DVKVTQSSRYLVKRTGEKVFLECVQDMDHENMFWYRQDPGLGLRLIYFSYDVKMKEKGDIPEGYSVSREKKERFSLILESASTNQTSMYLCASSFGQEAFFGQGTRLTVV.

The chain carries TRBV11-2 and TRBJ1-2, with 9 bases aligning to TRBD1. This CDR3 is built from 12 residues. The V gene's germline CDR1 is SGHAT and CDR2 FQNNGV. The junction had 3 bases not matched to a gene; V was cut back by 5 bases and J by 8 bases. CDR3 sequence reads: CASSTTGGGYTF. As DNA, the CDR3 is TGTGCCAGCAGCACAACAGGGGGCGGCTACACCTTC. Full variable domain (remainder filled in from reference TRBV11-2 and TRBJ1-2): EAGVAQSPRYKIIEKRQSVAFWCNPISGHATLYWYQQILGQGPKLLIQFQNNGVVDDSQLPKDRFSAERLKGVDSTLKIQPAKLEDSAVYLCASSTTGGGYTFGSGTRLTVV.

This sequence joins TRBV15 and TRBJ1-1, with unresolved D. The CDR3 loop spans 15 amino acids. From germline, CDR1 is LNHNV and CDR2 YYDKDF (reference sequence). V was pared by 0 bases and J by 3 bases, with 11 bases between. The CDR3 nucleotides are TGTGCCACCAGCAGAGATAGGTCGCCCTACACTGAAGCTTTCTTT. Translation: CATSRDRSPYTEAFF.

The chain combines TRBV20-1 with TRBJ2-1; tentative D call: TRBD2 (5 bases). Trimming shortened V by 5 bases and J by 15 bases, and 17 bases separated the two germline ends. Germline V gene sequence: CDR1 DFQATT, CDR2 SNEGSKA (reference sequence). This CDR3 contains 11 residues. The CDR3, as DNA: TGCAGTGCTCGAGGGCGGGTCACAGCGTTCTTC. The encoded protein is CSARGRVTAFF.

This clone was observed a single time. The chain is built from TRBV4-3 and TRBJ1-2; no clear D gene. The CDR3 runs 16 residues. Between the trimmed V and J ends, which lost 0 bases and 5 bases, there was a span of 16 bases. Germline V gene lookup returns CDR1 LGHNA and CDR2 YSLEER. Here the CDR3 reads CASSQDTTSATYGYTF. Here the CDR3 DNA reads TGCGCCAGCAGCCAAGATACGACATCCGCTACTTATGGCTACACCTTC.

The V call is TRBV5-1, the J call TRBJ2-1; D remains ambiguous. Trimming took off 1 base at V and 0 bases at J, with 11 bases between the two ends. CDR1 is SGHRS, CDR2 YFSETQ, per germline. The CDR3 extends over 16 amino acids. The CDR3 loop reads CASSLFERNSYNEQFF. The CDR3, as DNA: TGCGCCAGCAGCTTGTTCGAGCGAAACTCCTACAATGAGCAGTTCTTC. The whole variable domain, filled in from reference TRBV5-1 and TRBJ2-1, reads KAGVTQTPRYLIKTRGQQVTLSCSPISGHRSVSWYQQTPGQGLQFLFEYFSETQRNKGNFPGRFSGRQFSNSRSEMNVSTLELGDSALYLCASSLFERNSYNEQFFGPGTRLTVL.

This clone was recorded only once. CDR3 protein: CASSPGGQPQHF. DNA of the CDR3: TGTGCCAGCAGCCCAGGCGGTCAGCCCCAGCATTTT. The V and J genes are TRBV7-9 and TRBJ1-5, with D hard to call. The CDR3 is 12 residues long. Trimming stripped 5 bases from V and 6 bases from J, with 8 bases between. Germline CDR1 is SEHNR and CDR2 is FQNEAQ (reference sequence).

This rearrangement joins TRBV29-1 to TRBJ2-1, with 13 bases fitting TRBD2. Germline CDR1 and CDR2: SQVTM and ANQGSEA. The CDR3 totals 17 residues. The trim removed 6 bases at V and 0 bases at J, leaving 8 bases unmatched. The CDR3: CSVQGLAGDSSYNEQFF. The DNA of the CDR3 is TGCAGCGTCCAAGGACTAGCGGGAGACAGCTCCTACAATGAGCAGTTCTTC.

CDR3 bases: TGCGCCAGCAGCTACACAGGGTCCGGGGAGCTGTTTTTT. Amino acid sequence: CASSYTGSGELFF. The genes are TRBV5-1 and TRBJ2-2; TRBD1 might be the D (6 bases). The CDR3 is 13 amino acids. V shed 3 bases and J shed 6 bases, with 9 bases lying between them. The V gene's germline CDR1 is SGHRS and CDR2 YFSETQ.

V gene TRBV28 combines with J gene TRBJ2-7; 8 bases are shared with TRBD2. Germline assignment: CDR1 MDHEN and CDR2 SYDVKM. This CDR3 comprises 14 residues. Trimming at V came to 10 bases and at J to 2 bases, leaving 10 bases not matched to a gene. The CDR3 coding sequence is TGTGCCACCACTTCACCGGGAGGGCCCTACGAGCAGTACTTC. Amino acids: CATTSPGGPYEQYF.

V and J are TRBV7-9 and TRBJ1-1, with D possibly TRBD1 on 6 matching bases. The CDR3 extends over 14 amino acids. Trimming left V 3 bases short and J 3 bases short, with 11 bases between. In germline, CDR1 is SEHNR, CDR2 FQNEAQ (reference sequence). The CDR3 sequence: CASSFGYRDTEAFF. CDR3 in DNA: TGTGCCAGCAGCTTCGGGTACAGGGACACTGAAGCTTTCTTT.

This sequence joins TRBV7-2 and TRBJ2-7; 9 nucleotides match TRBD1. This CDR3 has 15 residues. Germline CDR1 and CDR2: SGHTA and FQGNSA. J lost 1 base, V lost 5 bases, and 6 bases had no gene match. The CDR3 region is CASSAGQGYSYEQYF. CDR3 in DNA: TGTGCCAGCAGCGCCGGACAGGGGTATTCCTACGAGCAGTACTTC.